Presented here are 11 T cell receptor beta chains from one specimen sequenced in a study of blood T cell repertoires in COVID-19. The table came from immunoSEQ multiplex PCR; TCRdb's copy has only in-frame clones and leaves some out. The sample holds 26,000 or so clones, around 67% seen once. The sequencing input was peripheral blood. These receptors were taken from a man between 60 and 75 years old with active or convalescent COVID-19.

The chain employs TRBV2 and TRBJ2-7; TRBD2 matches 7 bases. Germline assignment: CDR1 SNHLY and CDR2 FYNNEI. The CDR3 is made up of 16 amino acids. The V gene end was trimmed by 5 bases and the J gene end by 3 bases; junction bases not matched to a gene: 13. The CDR3 DNA sequence: TGTGCCAGCAGTCGGTCTAGCGGCCTCGTTTTCTACGAGCAGTACTTC. This sequence encodes CASSRSSGLVFYEQYF.

This clone was detected a few times. This chain uses TRBV10-3 with TRBJ1-3, with TRBD1 matching 8 bases. Germline-derived CDR1 and CDR2 are ENHRY and SYGVKD. The CDR3 is 15 amino acids. V dropped 2 bases and J dropped 2; count of bases not matched to a gene: 2. CDR3 nucleotides: TGTGCCATCAGTGAGACCAGGGGGCCTGGAAACACCATATATTTT. It encodes CAISETRGPGNTIYF.

The rearrangement joins TRBV28 to TRBJ2-1; 7 nucleotides line up with TRBD2. Germline-derived CDR1 and CDR2 are MDHEN and SYDVKM. Trimming took 7 bases from V and 0 from J; bases not matched to a gene: 6. CDR3 size: 15 residues. CDR3 nucleotide sequence: TGTGCCAGCACCAATAGCGGGTCCTCCTACAATGAGCAGTTCTTC. It codes for CASTNSGSSYNEQFF.

The rearrangement uses TRBV7-9 and TRBJ1-1, with unresolved D. Germline V CDR1 and CDR2: SEHNR, FQNEAQ (reference sequence). Trimming shortened V by 5 bases and J by 1 base, and 17 bases separated the two germline ends. This CDR3 has 16 amino acids. The CDR3: CASSHRRAGENTEAFF. The CDR3 DNA sequence: TGTGCCAGCAGCCATAGGCGGGCCGGGGAGAACACTGAAGCTTTCTTT.

The rearrangement joins TRBV5-1 to TRBJ2-7, with 7 nucleotides matching TRBD1. The CDR3 totals 18 residues. With V trimmed by 4 bases and J by 0 bases, 16 bases remained unmatched. In germline, CDR1 is SGHRS, CDR2 YFSETQ. CDR3 protein: CASSGGPLGQVSSYEQYF. CDR3 coding DNA: TGCGCCAGCAGCGGCGGACCCCTAGGACAGGTTAGCTCCTACGAGCAGTACTTC.

The chain carries TRBV19 and TRBJ1-5; a possible D gene is TRBD1 (5 bases). The V and J ends lost 3 bases and 2 bases respectively, with 14 bases between them. The CDR3 loop spans 16 amino acids. CDR1 is LNHDA and CDR2 is SQIVND in the germline V gene (reference sequence). The CDR3 loop reads CASSMRGGTGNQPQHF. In DNA form, the CDR3 reads TGTGCCAGTAGTATGAGGGGAGGAACGGGCAATCAGCCCCAGCATTTT.

The chain recombines TRBV6-5 with TRBJ1-5; 7 positions match TRBD1. In germline, CDR1 is MNHEY, CDR2 SVGAGI. The CDR3 has 15 amino acids. After removal of 0 bases from V and 6 bases from J, the junction contained 5 bases not matched to a gene. CDR3 bases: TGTGCCAGCAGTTACTCTACAGGGGCGAGTCAGCCCCAGCATTTT. Translated: CASSYSTGASQPQHF.

A single count supports this clone. The chain is built from TRBV19 and TRBJ2-1; 8 bases agree with TRBD2. Germline V CDR1 and CDR2: LNHDA, SQIVND (reference sequence). J gave up 8 bases and V 7 bases, and 13 bases lay outside the gene matches. The CDR3 contains 15 residues. This CDR3 reads CASTPGGRAGYEQFF. The DNA of the CDR3 is TGTGCCAGTACTCCGGGAGGGAGGGCTGGGTATGAGCAGTTCTTC.

This chain connects TRBV12-5 to TRBJ1-4; D gene unclear. V lost 3 bases, J lost 8 bases, and 4 bases lay in between. The CDR3 runs to 11 residues. Per the germline V gene, CDR1 is LGHNT and CDR2 is FRNRAP. CDR3 region: CASGFGEKLFF. CDR3 DNA sequence: TGTGCTAGTGGTTTCGGGGAAAAACTGTTTTTT. Drawing the rest from reference TRBV12-5 and TRBJ1-4, the complete variable domain is DARVTQTPRHKVTEMGQEVTMRCQPILGHNTVFWYRQTMMQGLELLAYFRNRAPLDDSGMPKDRFSAEMPDATLATLKIQPSEPRDSAVYFCASGFGEKLFFGSGTQLSVL.

This clone was counted between two and nine times. V and J are TRBV20-1 and TRBJ2-3; 9 nucleotides match TRBD2. The CDR3 contains 16 residues. Germline lookup yields CDR1 DFQATT and CDR2 SNEGSKA (reference sequence). V lost 3 bases to trimming and J lost 0 bases; unmatched junction nucleotides: 7. The CDR3 DNA sequence: TGCAGTGCTAGTTTCAGCGGGAGGAAGAGCACAGATACGCAGTATTTT. This codes for CSASFSGRKSTDTQYF.

The V and J genes are TRBV6-6 and TRBJ2-7; 8 bases line up with TRBD2. CDR1 is MNHNY and CDR2 is SVGAGI in the germline V gene (reference sequence). CDR3 size: 14 residues. With V trimmed by 4 bases and J by 5 bases, 7 bases remained unmatched. In nucleotides, the CDR3 is TGTGCCAGCAGTTCACTAGCGGTCCTGGACGAGCAGTACTTC. This translates into CASSSLAVLDEQYF.